The 10 T cell receptor beta chains presented below share a single source sample, sequenced in a study of T cells after somatic rescue of genetic block. Sequencing used immunoSEQ multiplex PCR; TCRdb keeps in-frame clones, though not all of them. The table records roughly 71,000 clones, just over 90% of them present only once. Sequencing input: peripheral blood mononuclear cells (PBMCs). The source of these receptors is a man aged 25-40 years.

This chain connects TRBV5-1 to TRBJ2-3; TRBD2 aligns across 12 bases. CDR1 and CDR2 from the germline V gene are SGHRS and YFSETQ. V gave up 5 bases and J gave up 1 base; unmatched junction bases: 11. This CDR3 is 18 amino acids long. The CDR3 DNA follows: TGCGCCAGCAGTCGAAGACTAGCGGGAGATTTGCGCACAGATACGCAGTATTTT. It specifies CASSRRLAGDLRTDTQYF.

The chain is built from TRBV30 and TRBJ1-3; 9 bases align to TRBD1. Trimming cost V 3 bases and J 5 bases; bases outside gene matches: 8. The CDR3 spans 15 residues. The germline V gene has CDR1 GTSNPN and CDR2 SVGIG (reference sequence). CDR3 protein: CAWSGDRVGRNTIYF. In DNA form, the CDR3 reads TGTGCCTGGAGCGGGGACAGGGTGGGCAGAAACACCATATATTTT.

The chain combines TRBV5-4 with TRBJ1-2; D is possibly TRBD1 (6 bases). V was shortened by 0 bases and J by 7 bases, with 19 bases between the two germline ends. The germline CDR1 and CDR2 sequences are SGHNT and YYREEE (reference sequence). There are 16 residues in the CDR3. The CDR3 DNA reads TGTGCCAGCAGCTTGGCCCGTGAGGGGGGCCGGTCTGGCTACACCTTC. Protein sequence: CASSLAREGGRSGYTF.

The chain is built from TRBV20-1 and TRBJ1-2; TRBD1 matches 8 bases. The length of the CDR3 is 11 residues. Germline lookup yields CDR1 DFQATT and CDR2 SNEGSKA (reference sequence). CDR3 sequence reads: CVVRTGLGYTF. CDR3 DNA: TGCGTAGTCCGGACAGGGCTTGGCTACACCTTC.

The gene calls are TRBV5-4 and TRBJ1-2; 7 positions agree with TRBD1. The germline V gene encodes CDR1 SGHNT and CDR2 YYREEE (reference sequence). The V gene end was trimmed by 2 bases and the J gene end by 7 bases; junction bases not matched to a gene: 8. There are 14 residues in the CDR3. The chain's CDR3 is CASSFGGTAAGYTF. The CDR3 bases are TGTGCCAGCAGCTTCGGAGGGACAGCAGCTGGCTACACCTTC.

The chain employs TRBV28 and TRBJ2-1, with 9 bases that match TRBD2. The CDR3 is 15 amino acids. CDR1 and CDR2 (germline): MDHEN, SYDVKM. V lost 5 bases, J lost 1 base, and 3 bases stayed unmatched. The CDR3 loop reads CASSGSGGSYNEQFF. The CDR3 DNA reads TGTGCCAGCAGTGGAAGCGGGGGGTCCTACAATGAGCAGTTCTTC.

The chain joins TRBV2 to TRBJ1-1; D is unclear. In germline, CDR1 is SNHLY, CDR2 FYNNEI. The CDR3 sequence is 13 residues long. V was clipped by 1 base and J by 2 bases, with 5 bases between them. The CDR3: CASSEEANTEAFF. The CDR3 DNA reads as TGTGCCAGCAGTGAAGAGGCTAACACTGAAGCTTTCTTT.

This chain uses TRBV29-1 with TRBJ2-1, with 11 nucleotides matching TRBD2. V shed 1 base and J 9 bases; nucleotides not matched to a gene: 5. CDR3 length: 14 residues. Germline V lookup: CDR1 SQVTM, CDR2 ANQGSEA. The CDR3: CSVEGLAGNGEQFF. As DNA, the CDR3 is TGCAGCGTTGAAGGACTAGCGGGAAACGGTGAGCAGTTCTTC.

The V gene is TRBV7-9, the J gene TRBJ2-3; 7 bases are shared with TRBD1. Germline CDR1 and CDR2: SEHNR and FQNEAQ (reference sequence). The J segment lost 6 bases and the V segment lost 5 bases, leaving 11 bases of the junction unmatched. The CDR3 runs to 15 residues. This CDR3 reads CASSPSRGGSDTQYF. The CDR3, as DNA: TGTGCCAGCAGCCCCAGCAGAGGGGGCTCCGATACGCAGTATTTT.

The V call is TRBV28, the J call TRBJ2-1, with 11 nucleotides matching TRBD1. The CDR3 is 16 amino acids. V lost 6 bases and J lost 4; bases outside the gene matches: 8. The V gene's germline CDR1 is MDHEN and CDR2 SYDVKM. The DNA for the CDR3 is TGTGCCAGCAGCTCCGGTGGGACAGGGGGTTACAATGAGCAGTTCTTC. Translation: CASSSGGTGGYNEQFF.